A single sample is the source of the 9 T cell receptor beta chains below, sequenced in a study of T-cell memory formation after mild COVID-19 (dated by TCRdb to the early 2020s). Receptor amplification or capture employed 5' RACE. Sequencing was carried out with an Illumina NovaSeq 6000. TCRdb itself trimmed the public reads at Q25 with fastp, ran MiXCR and retained productive beta chains. Each entry merges the rows of one CDR3 protein and shows their most common DNA and genes. Present in this sample are about 540,000 distinct CDR3 sequences, about a fifth of which were seen just once. Together, the top ten hold about an eighth of the sample. The material sequenced was PBMCs or a T cell subset sorted from them (not recorded which). The receptors derive from an adult woman who had mild COVID-19 (a few samples of this study predate the infection). The sample titles of this study are shuffled in the database, so cell type and time point are left out; the donor was told from shared clones.

The chain carries TRBV6-2 or TRBV6-3 and TRBJ2-1; D tentatively reads TRBD1 or TRBD2 (5 bases each). CDR1 and CDR2 (germline): MNHEY, SVGEGT. The CDR3 loop spans 19 amino acids. Between the trimmed V and J ends, which lost 2 bases and 0 bases, there was a span of 20 bases. CDR3 sequence: CASSYPGTNRWGSYNEQFF. In DNA, the CDR3 is TGTGCCAGCAGTTACCCCGGGACCAACCGGTGGGGCTCCTACAATGAGCAGTTCTTC.

The chain uses TRBV27 and TRBJ2-4, with D unresolved. CDR1 is MNHEY and CDR2 is SMNVEV in the germline V gene (reference sequence). The CDR3 covers 12 residues. The V end was cut by 6 bases, the J end by 6 bases, with 9 bases between. CDR3 amino acids: CASSSNLNIQYF. The CDR3, as DNA: TGTGCCAGCAGCTCCAATTTAAACATTCAGTACTTC.

The rearrangement uses TRBV12-3 or TRBV12-4 and TRBJ2-7; TRBD1 matches 9 bases. V dropped 6 bases and J dropped 5; count of bases not matched to a gene: 11. The CDR3 loop spans 15 amino acids. The CDR3: CASSLTGTGSHEQYF. In DNA, the CDR3 is TGTGCCAGCAGCCTGACCGGGACAGGGTCCCACGAGCAGTACTTC.

This clonotype was seen a few times. The chain employs TRBV24-1 and TRBJ2-1; maybe TRBD1 (6 bases). The CDR3 consists of 14 residues. Trimming shortened V by 8 bases and J by 9 bases, and 19 bases separated the two germline ends. The germline V gene has CDR1 KGHDR and CDR2 SFDVKD. CDR3 bases: TGTGCCACCACCAACAACAGGGTTGGAGGTGAGCAGTTCTTC. The encoded protein is CATTNNRVGGEQFF.

The V and J genes are TRBV6-2 or TRBV6-3 and TRBJ2-3; D remains unclear. This CDR3 has 20 amino acids. Trimming took 3 bases from V and 2 from J, leaving 27 bases between them. Germline V gives CDR1 MNHEY, CDR2 SVGEGT. In nucleotides, the CDR3 is TGTGCCAGCAGTTATTACTTCGGTCGTGGGCCTCCCGCACTCACAGATACGCAGTATTTT. Residues: CASSYYFGRGPPALTDTQYF.

This clonotype was counted between two and nine times. V gene TRBV6-4 combines with J gene TRBJ2-2; no reliable D call. V lost 6 bases and J lost 4, with 12 bases in between. The CDR3 spans 14 residues. CDR1 MRHNA and CDR2 SNTAGT come from the germline V gene. CDR3 bases: TGTGCCAGCAGCGCTACCTTAGTCACCGGGGAGCTGTTTTTT. Protein product: CASSATLVTGELFF.

This sequence joins TRBV12-3 or TRBV12-4 and TRBJ2-7, with no clear D. This CDR3 comprises 16 residues. Trimming took off 1 base at V and 0 bases at J, with 13 bases between the two ends. CDR3 nucleotide sequence: TGTGCCAGCAGTTTAGGCTACCACTATTTCTCCTACGAGCAGTACTTC. Amino acid sequence: CASSLGYHYFSYEQYF.

This clonotype was picked up a small number of times. The chain recombines TRBV4-3 with TRBJ2-7; D not resolved. V dropped 4 bases and J dropped 0 bases, with 10 bases sitting between them. CDR3 length: 14 residues. Germline V CDR1 and CDR2: LGHNA, YSLEER. The CDR3 bases are TGCGCCAGCAGCCCTACAGTCCTCTCCTACGAGCAGTACTTC. Residues: CASSPTVLSYEQYF.

The V gene is TRBV10-3, the J gene TRBJ2-7; D is ambiguous. CDR3 size: 11 residues. Trimming left V 3 bases short and J 7 bases short, with 7 bases between. Germline lookup yields CDR1 ENHRY and CDR2 SYGVKD. The CDR3 DNA reads as TGTGCCATCAGTGACCTGGGAGAGCAGTACTTC. This sequence encodes CAISDLGEQYF.